The 18 T cell receptor beta chains below were found in one sample sequenced in a study of T-cell reconstitution after alpha-beta-depleted transplantation in children. Preparation of the TCRbeta library used unique molecular identifiers. Via MiXCR, TCRdb re-called the PCR reads, giving one row per CDR3 protein. Here the sample spans some 450,000 distinct CDR3 sequences, roughly two fifths being singletons. Specimen: PBMCs, collected before TCRalphabeta/CD19-depleted stem cell transplant. These receptors came from a girl aged 2 to 9 with aplastic anemia, due to receive a stem cell transplant.

This chain connects TRBV3-1 to TRBJ2-2; a weak D match, TRBD2 (6 bases). Germline assignment: CDR1 LGHDT and CDR2 YNNKEL (reference sequence). CDR3 size: 15 residues. The ends were cut back, 4 bases at V and 6 bases at J, with 15 bases in the middle. The CDR3 region has the DNA TGTGCCAGCAGCCTAAGGGGAGGTCGCGCCGGGGAGCTGTTTTTT. Translating it yields CASSLRGGRAGELFF.

This clonotype was seen ten or more times. V is TRBV12-3 or TRBV12-4 and J is TRBJ1-1; D is unresolved. There are 12 residues in the CDR3. Trimming removed 5 bases from V and 6 bases from J, with 10 bases in between. CDR3 sequence reads: CASSRMGAEAFF. CDR3 sequence (DNA): TGTGCCAGCAGTCGGATGGGAGCTGAAGCTTTCTTT.

This clonotype appeared many times. The gene calls are TRBV10-3 and TRBJ2-3; D remains unclear. Trimming left V 7 bases short and J 2 bases short, with 13 bases between. This CDR3 has 14 residues. The V gene's germline CDR1 is ENHRY and CDR2 SYGVKD. CDR3 bases: TGTGCCATCATGAAGGACGGACCCACAGATACGCAGTATTTT. Translation gives CAIMKDGPTDTQYF.

This clonotype was seen repeatedly, ten times or more. V and J are TRBV5-1 and TRBJ2-1; D gene ambiguous. The germline gives CDR1 SGHRS, CDR2 YFSETQ. This CDR3 is built from 13 residues. V was clipped by 1 base and J by 5 bases, with 7 bases between them. CDR3 amino acids: CASSLSKDNEQFF. Here the CDR3 DNA reads TGCGCCAGCAGCTTGTCCAAAGACAATGAGCAGTTCTTC.

This clonotype appeared many times. The rearrangement uses TRBV12-3 or TRBV12-4 and TRBJ1-2; 9 nucleotides align to TRBD1. Germline trimming cut 2 bases from V and 3 bases from J; bases unmatched to any gene: 4. There are 15 residues in the CDR3. This CDR3 reads CASSLRDRGYYGYTF. The CDR3 coding sequence is TGTGCCAGCAGTTTAAGAGACAGGGGGTACTATGGCTACACCTTC.

This chain uses TRBV11-1 with TRBJ2-5; the D gene is possibly TRBD1 (6 bases). Germline loops: CDR1 SGHAT, CDR2 FQDESV (reference sequence). The V gene lost 5 bases and the J gene lost 0 bases, with 10 bases spanning the gap. This CDR3 has 14 residues. CDR3 DNA: TGTGCCAGCAGCCGAGACAGGAACCAAGAGACCCAGTACTTC. It codes for CASSRDRNQETQYF.

The rearrangement joins TRBV29-1 to TRBJ2-7; the D gene could be TRBD1 or TRBD2 (6 bases each). The CDR3 extends over 15 amino acids. V dropped 4 bases and J dropped 2 bases, with 18 bases sitting between them. Germline V gene lookup returns CDR1 SQVTM and CDR2 ANQGSEA. This CDR3 is CSVVNRAEGAYEQYF. The CDR3 DNA follows: TGCAGCGTTGTCAACCGGGCGGAGGGGGCCTACGAGCAGTACTTC.

This clonotype was recorded a few times. The chain joins TRBV10-3 to TRBJ2-5; 12 nucleotides agree with TRBD1. The V segment lost 6 bases and the J segment 5 bases; nucleotides outside the gene matches: 4. Germline V lookup: CDR1 ENHRY, CDR2 SYGVKD. The CDR3 spans 14 residues. CDR3 protein: CAIRGDRGQETQYF. The CDR3 DNA reads as TGTGCCATCAGAGGGGACAGGGGGCAGGAGACCCAGTACTTC.

For the CDR3, the DNA is TGCGCCAGCAGCTTTGGGGCCGGCCCCTCCTCCTACGAGCAGTACTTC. Protein: CASSFGAGPSSYEQYF. The chain has TRBV5-1 and TRBJ2-7; D may be TRBD1 (5 bases). Trimming removed 2 bases from V and 0 bases from J, with 15 bases in between. The CDR3 runs to 16 residues. Germline assignment: CDR1 SGHRS and CDR2 YFSETQ. Combining the CDR3 with reference TRBV5-1 and TRBJ2-7 gives the whole variable domain KAGVTQTPRYLIKTRGQQVTLSCSPISGHRSVSWYQQTPGQGLQFLFEYFSETQRNKGNFPGRFSGRQFSNSRSEMNVSTLELGDSALYLCASSFGAGPSSYEQYFGPGTRLTVT.

This clonotype was found many times. V usage is TRBV5-1 and J usage is TRBJ2-3, with 7 nucleotides matching TRBD2. With V trimmed by 5 bases and J by 4 bases, 13 bases remained unmatched. Germline assignment: CDR1 SGHRS and CDR2 YFSETQ. The CDR3 loop spans 16 amino acids. CDR3 region: CASSTVLSGTADTQYF. DNA of the CDR3: TGCGCCAGCAGTACGGTTTTGAGCGGGACGGCAGATACGCAGTATTTT.

This clonotype came up a few times. The chain employs TRBV14 and TRBJ2-1; D remains ambiguous. The CDR3 loop spans 12 amino acids. CDR1 SGHDN and CDR2 FVKESK come from the germline V gene. V was cut by 2 bases and J by 7 bases, with 6 bases left in between. This chain's CDR3 is CASSQRKNEQFF. The CDR3 DNA sequence: TGTGCCAGCAGCCAAAGGAAGAATGAGCAGTTCTTC.

This clonotype was observed a handful of times. The chain is built from TRBV3-1 and TRBJ2-1; D unresolved. Germline lookup yields CDR1 LGHDT and CDR2 YNNKEL (reference sequence). CDR3 length equals 16 residues. Trimming took 0 bases from V and 2 from J, leaving 11 bases between them. This chain's CDR3 is CASSQDLATTYNEQFF. The CDR3 bases are TGTGCCAGCAGCCAAGATCTGGCTACCACCTACAATGAGCAGTTCTTC.

The CDR3 region is CASRLAGFTNTGELFF. CDR3 nucleotide sequence: TGCGCCAGCAGGCTAGCAGGGTTTACTAACACCGGGGAGCTGTTTTTT. The chain employs TRBV5-1 and TRBJ2-2, with D possibly being TRBD1 or TRBD2 (5 bases each). Trimming cost V 5 bases and J 2 bases, with 16 bases left between them. The CDR3 totals 16 residues. Per germline, CDR1 SGHRS and CDR2 YFSETQ.

The V call is TRBV7-9, the J call TRBJ2-5, with a tentative D call TRBD1 (6 bases). Germline-derived CDR1 and CDR2 are SEHNR and FQNEAQ (reference sequence). CDR3 length: 14 residues. The V and J ends lost 5 bases and 5 bases respectively, with 15 bases between them. The CDR3 sequence: CASSTDSWEETQYF. The CDR3 region has the DNA TGTGCCAGCAGCACGGACAGTTGGGAGGAGACCCAGTACTTC.

The V and J genes are TRBV15 and TRBJ2-1; D unresolved. Germline V gives CDR1 LNHNV, CDR2 YYDKDF (reference sequence). CDR3 length: 17 residues. V lost 1 base to trimming and J lost 3 bases, with 16 bases between them. CDR3 protein: CATSRGLAEFFYNEQFF. The DNA of the CDR3 is TGTGCCACCAGCAGAGGGTTGGCAGAATTTTTCTACAATGAGCAGTTCTTC.

This clonotype was seen ten or more times. This chain joins TRBV5-1 and TRBJ2-1; perhaps D is TRBD1 or TRBD2 (5 bases each). Trimming took 2 bases from V and 4 from J, leaving 10 bases between them. This CDR3 spans 14 amino acids. The germline V gene encodes CDR1 SGHRS and CDR2 YFSETQ. CDR3 sequence: CASSFGAAYNEQFF. The CDR3 DNA reads as TGCGCCAGCAGCTTCGGGGCAGCTTACAATGAGCAGTTCTTC.

The chain carries TRBV5-5 and TRBJ2-5; D call uncertain. Trimming left V 3 bases short and J 3 bases short, with 9 bases between. Germline V gene lookup returns CDR1 SGHKS and CDR2 YYEKEE (reference sequence). The CDR3 is made up of 13 amino acids. As DNA, the CDR3 is TGTGCCAGCAGCTCGCAGAAGGAAGAGACCCAGTACTTC. The encoded protein is CASSSQKEETQYF.

The chain couples TRBV7-2 to TRBJ1-2; D is possibly TRBD1 (5 bases). Germline V CDR1 and CDR2: SGHTA, FQGNSA. Trimming removed 4 bases at V and 4 bases at J, with 10 bases between. This CDR3 has 13 amino acids. The CDR3 DNA reads TGTACCAGCAGCTCCACGGGGCTCTATGGCTACACCTTC. This gives the protein CTSSSTGLYGYTF. Combining the CDR3 with reference TRBV7-2 and TRBJ1-2 gives the whole variable domain GAGVSQSPSNKVTEKGKDVELRCDPISGHTALYWYRQSLGQGLEFLIYFQGNSAPDKSGLPSDRFSAERTGGSVSTLTIQRTQQEDSAVYLCTSSSTGLYGYTFGSGTRLTVV.